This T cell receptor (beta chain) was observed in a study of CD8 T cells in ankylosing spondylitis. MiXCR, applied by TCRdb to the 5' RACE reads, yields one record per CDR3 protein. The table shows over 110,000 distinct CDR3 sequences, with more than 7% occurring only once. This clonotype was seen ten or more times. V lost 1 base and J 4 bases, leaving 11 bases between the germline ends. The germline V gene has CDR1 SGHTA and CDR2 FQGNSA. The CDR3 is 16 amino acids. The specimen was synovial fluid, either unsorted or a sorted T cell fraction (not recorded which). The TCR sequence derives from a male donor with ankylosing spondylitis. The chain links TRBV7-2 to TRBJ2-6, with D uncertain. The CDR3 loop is CASSLDPAAGANVLTF. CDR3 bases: TGTGCCAGCAGCTTAGATCCTGCGGCGGGGGCCAACGTCCTGACTTTC.